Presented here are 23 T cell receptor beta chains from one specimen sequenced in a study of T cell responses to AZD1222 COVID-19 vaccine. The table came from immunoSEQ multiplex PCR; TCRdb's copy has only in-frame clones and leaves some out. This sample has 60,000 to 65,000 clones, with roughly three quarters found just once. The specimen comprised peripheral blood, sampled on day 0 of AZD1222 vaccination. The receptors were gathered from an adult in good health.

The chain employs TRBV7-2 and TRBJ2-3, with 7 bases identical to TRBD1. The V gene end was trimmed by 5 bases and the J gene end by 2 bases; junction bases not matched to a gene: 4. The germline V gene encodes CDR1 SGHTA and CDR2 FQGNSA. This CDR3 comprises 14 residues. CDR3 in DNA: TGTGCCAGCAGCCCCGGGACAGTCACAGATACGCAGTATTTT. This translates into CASSPGTVTDTQYF.

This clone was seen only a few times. In DNA form, the CDR3 reads TGCGCCAGCAGCTTTCATAGGGGGGGAAGCACTGAAGCTTTCTTT. This encodes CASSFHRGGSTEAFF. The gene calls are TRBV4-1 and TRBJ1-1; D may be TRBD1 (6 bases). Per germline, CDR1 MGHRA and CDR2 YSYEKL. Trimming cost V 5 bases and J 4 bases, with 17 bases left between them. The CDR3 runs to 15 residues.

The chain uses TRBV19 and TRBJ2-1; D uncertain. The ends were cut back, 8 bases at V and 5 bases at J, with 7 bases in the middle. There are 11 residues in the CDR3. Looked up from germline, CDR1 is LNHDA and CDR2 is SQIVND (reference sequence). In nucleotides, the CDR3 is TGTGCCAGTCGCACTGACAATGAGCAGTTCTTC. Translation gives CASRTDNEQFF.

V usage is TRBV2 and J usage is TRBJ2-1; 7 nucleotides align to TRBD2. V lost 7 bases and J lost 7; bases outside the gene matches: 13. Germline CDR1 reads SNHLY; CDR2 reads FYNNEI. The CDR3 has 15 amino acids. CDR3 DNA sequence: TGTGCCAGCATCGAGAGGGAGGGCCGGGGAAATGAGCAGTTCTTC. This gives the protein CASIEREGRGNEQFF.

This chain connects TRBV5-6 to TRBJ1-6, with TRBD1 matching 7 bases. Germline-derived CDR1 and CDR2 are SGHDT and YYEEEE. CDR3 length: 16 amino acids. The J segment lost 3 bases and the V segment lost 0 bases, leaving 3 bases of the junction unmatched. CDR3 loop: CASSLGQGSYNSPLHF. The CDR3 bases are TGTGCCAGCAGCTTGGGACAGGGAAGCTATAATTCACCCCTCCACTTT.

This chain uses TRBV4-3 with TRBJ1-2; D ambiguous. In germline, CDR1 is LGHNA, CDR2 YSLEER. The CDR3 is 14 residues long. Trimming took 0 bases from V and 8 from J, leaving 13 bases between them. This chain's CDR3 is CASSQESLLGGYTF. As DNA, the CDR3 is TGCGCCAGCAGCCAAGAGTCACTCCTCGGGGGCTACACCTTC.

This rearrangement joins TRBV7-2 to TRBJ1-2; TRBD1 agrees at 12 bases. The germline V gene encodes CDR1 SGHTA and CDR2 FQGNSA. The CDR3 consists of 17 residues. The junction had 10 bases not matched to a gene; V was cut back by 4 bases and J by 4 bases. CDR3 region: CASSSGTGGHIIYGYTF. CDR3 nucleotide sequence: TGTGCCAGCAGCTCAGGGACAGGGGGCCACATAATCTATGGCTACACCTTC.

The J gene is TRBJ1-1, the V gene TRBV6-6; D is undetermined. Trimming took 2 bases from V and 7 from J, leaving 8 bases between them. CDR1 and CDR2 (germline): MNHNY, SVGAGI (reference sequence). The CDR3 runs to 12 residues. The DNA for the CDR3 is TGTGCCAGCAGTTACACCCCCAGTGAAGCTTTCTTT. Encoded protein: CASSYTPSEAFF.

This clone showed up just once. The CDR3 sequence is CASSQRSAGVKLFF. The CDR3 region has the DNA TGTGCCAGCAGCCAACGCTCTGCCGGGGTAAAACTGTTTTTT. The rearrangement uses TRBV27 and TRBJ1-4; D not certain. V lost 6 bases and J 10 bases, leaving 18 bases between the germline ends. The germline gives CDR1 MNHEY, CDR2 SMNVEV (reference sequence). The CDR3 contains 14 residues.

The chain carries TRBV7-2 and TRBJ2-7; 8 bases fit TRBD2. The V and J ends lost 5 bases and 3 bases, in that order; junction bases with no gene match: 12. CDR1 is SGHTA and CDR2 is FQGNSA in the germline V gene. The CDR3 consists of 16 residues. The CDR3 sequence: CASSPQTGGPFYEQYF. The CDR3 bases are TGTGCCAGCAGCCCCCAAACGGGGGGGCCTTTCTACGAGCAGTACTTC. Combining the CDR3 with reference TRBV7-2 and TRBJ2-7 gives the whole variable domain GAGVSQSPSNKVTEKGKDVELRCDPISGHTALYWYRQSLGQGLEFLIYFQGNSAPDKSGLPSDRFSAERTGGSVSTLTIQRTQQEDSAVYLCASSPQTGGPFYEQYFGPGTRLTVT.

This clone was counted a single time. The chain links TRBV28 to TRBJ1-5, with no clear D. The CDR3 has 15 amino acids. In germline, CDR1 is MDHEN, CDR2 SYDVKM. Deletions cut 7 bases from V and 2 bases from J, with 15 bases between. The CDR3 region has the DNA TGTGCCAGCATTACTCCGGGAAGGGGCAATCAGCCCCAGCATTTT. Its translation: CASITPGRGNQPQHF.

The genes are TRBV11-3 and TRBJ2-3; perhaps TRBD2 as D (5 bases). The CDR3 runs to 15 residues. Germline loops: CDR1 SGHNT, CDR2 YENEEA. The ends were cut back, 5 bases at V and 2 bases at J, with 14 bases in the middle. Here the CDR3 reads CASSRGQDLTDTQYF. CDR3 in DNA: TGTGCCAGCAGCAGAGGGCAGGACCTCACAGATACGCAGTATTTT.

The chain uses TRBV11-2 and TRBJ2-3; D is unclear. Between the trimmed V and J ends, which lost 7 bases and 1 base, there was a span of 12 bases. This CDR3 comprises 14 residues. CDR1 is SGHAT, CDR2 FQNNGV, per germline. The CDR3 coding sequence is TGTGCCAGCACAGATACCAAAGGCACAGATACGCAGTATTTT. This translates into CASTDTKGTDTQYF.

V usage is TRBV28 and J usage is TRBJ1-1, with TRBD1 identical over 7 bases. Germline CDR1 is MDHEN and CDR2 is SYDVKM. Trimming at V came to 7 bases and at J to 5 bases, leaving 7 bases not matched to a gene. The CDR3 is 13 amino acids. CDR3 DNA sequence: TGTGCCAGCACCACAGGGGAAGGAACTGAAGCTTTCTTT. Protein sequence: CASTTGEGTEAFF.

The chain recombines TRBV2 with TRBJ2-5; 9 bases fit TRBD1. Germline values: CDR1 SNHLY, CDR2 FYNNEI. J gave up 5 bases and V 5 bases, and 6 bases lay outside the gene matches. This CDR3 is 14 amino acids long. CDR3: CASSSQGAVETQYF. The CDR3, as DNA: TGTGCCAGCAGTTCACAGGGGGCGGTTGAGACCCAGTACTTC.

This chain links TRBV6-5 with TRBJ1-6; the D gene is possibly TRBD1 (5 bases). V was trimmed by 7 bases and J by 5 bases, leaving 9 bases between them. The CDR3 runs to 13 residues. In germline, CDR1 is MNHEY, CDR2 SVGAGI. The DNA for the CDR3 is TGTGCCAGCACAACAGGCAATAATTCACCCCTCCACTTT. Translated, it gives CASTTGNNSPLHF.

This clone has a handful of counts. The CDR3 DNA reads as TGTGCCTGGAGTGTAGGGGAAGCGGATGAAGCTTTCTTT. Translated: CAWSVGEADEAFF. The chain joins TRBV30 to TRBJ1-1; perhaps TRBD1 as D (5 bases). This CDR3 has 13 amino acids. Germline CDR1 GTSNPN, CDR2 SVGIG (reference sequence). Trimming shortened V by 0 bases and J by 7 bases, and 12 bases separated the two germline ends.

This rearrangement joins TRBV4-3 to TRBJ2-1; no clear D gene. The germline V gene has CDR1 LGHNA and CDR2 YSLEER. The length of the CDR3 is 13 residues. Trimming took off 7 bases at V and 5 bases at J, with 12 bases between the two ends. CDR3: CASTLLGDNEQFF. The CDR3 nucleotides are TGCGCCAGCACGCTTCTGGGTGACAATGAGCAGTTCTTC.

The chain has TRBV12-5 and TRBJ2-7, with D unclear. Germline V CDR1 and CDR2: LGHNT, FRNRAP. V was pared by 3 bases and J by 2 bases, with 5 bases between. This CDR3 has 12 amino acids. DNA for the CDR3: TGTGCTAGTGGTTTCAATACCTACGAGCAGTACTTC. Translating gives CASGFNTYEQYF.

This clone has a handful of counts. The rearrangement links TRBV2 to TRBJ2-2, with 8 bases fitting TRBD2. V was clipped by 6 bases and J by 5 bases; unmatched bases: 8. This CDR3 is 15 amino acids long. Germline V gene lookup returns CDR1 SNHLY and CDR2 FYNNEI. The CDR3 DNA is TGTGCCAGCAGATCCCGGGGGGGAGGAACCGGGGAGCTGTTTTTT. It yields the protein CASRSRGGGTGELFF.

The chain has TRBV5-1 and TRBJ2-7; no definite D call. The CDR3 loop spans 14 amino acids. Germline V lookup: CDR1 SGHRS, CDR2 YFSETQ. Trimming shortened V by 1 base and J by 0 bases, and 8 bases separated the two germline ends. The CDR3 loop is CASSLSPGSYEQYF. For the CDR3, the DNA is TGCGCCAGCAGCTTGTCACCGGGCTCCTACGAGCAGTACTTC.

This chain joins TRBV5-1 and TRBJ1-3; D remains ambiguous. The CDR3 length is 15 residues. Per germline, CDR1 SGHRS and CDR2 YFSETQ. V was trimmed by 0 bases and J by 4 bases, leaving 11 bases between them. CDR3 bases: TGCGCCAGCAGCTTGGGCCATACAGAAGGAAACACCATATATTTT. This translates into CASSLGHTEGNTIYF.

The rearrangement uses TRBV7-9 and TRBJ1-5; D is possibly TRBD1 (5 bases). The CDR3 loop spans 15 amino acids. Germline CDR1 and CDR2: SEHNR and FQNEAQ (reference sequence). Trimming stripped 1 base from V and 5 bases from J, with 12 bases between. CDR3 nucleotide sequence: TGTGCCAGCAGCTTAGGGACGACAGATCATCAGCCCCAGCATTTT. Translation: CASSLGTTDHQPQHF.